This TCR beta chain was found in a study of shared clonotypes between healthy human individuals. Across the study: CD4 naive cells filled three plates per donor, CD4 memory three, CD8 naive two and CD8 memory one. Study-wide points: Naive CD4 clonotypes were shared across several donors at about 5.3%. Sequencing depth was a factor that was expected to affect clonotype sharing among donors. A reduction in generation probabilities was seen for non-shared clonotypes relative to those shared by all four donors.

As regards this clone: As yet, its antigen is unknown.

Clones were sequenced by immunoSEQ multiplex PCR, and TCRdb holds only the in-frame ones, with some missing. Among roughly 570,000 clones, 95% to 98% were seen once, and the ten largest hold less than 0.35%. The CDR3 is 14 amino acids. Trimming pared 1 base from V and 8 bases from J, leaving 12 bases between. Germline values: CDR1 MDHEN, CDR2 SYDVKM. Only CD45RO-negative cells positively selected for CCR7 counted as naive CD8 cells, so terminally differentiated effector memory CD45RA+ cells were excluded. The sample comprised naive CD8+ T cells sorted from blood. The chain employs TRBV28 and TRBJ2-1; D is uncertain. This clonotype was obtained from a man younger than 40 in good health. As DNA, the CDR3 is TGTGCCAGCAGTTTATCCCCCATTGGGGATGAGCAGTTCTTC. Encoded protein: CASSLSPIGDEQFF. The full variable domain, rest sourced from reference TRBV28 and TRBJ2-1, is DVKVTQSSRYLVKRTGEKVFLECVQDMDHENMFWYRQDPGLGLRLIYFSYDVKMKEKGDIPEGYSVSREKKERFSLILESASTNQTSMYLCASSLSPIGDEQFFGPGTRLTVL.